Shown below are 8 T cell receptor beta chains from a single sample sequenced in a study of shared clonotypes between healthy human individuals. The assay was immunoSEQ multiplex PCR, and TCRdb's table has in-frame clones only and misses some. The data show roughly 2,500,000 clones, 93% seen once. The source material was naive CD4+ T cells from PBMCs. Indicated subset: CD45RA+ positively selected. These TCRs come from a man younger than 35 in good health. Some clones in this sample may be carry-over from other donors' samples.

The J gene is TRBJ2-1, the V gene TRBV6-5; D not resolved. The CDR3 loop spans 12 amino acids. Germline values: CDR1 MNHEY, CDR2 SVGAGI. Trimming removed 5 bases from V and 10 bases from J, with 12 bases in between. CDR3 in amino acids: CASSLVAGEQFF. The CDR3, as DNA: TGTGCCAGCAGTCTGGTTGCTGGGGAGCAGTTCTTC.

Regarding this clone: The sample holds other DNA sequences that translate to the same CDR3. The chain has TRBV5-1 and TRBJ1-1, with 8 nucleotides matching TRBD1. This CDR3 is built from 13 residues. With V trimmed by 3 bases and J by 3 bases, 1 base remained unmatched. Germline V gives CDR1 SGHRS, CDR2 YFSETQ. The CDR3 protein is CASSSQGDTEAFF. The CDR3 DNA follows: TGCGCCAGCAGCTCACAGGGGGACACTGAAGCTTTCTTT.

This CDR3 is CASSTRATNEKLFF. CDR3 nucleotide sequence: TGTGCCAGCAGCACCCGTGCAACTAATGAAAAACTGTTTTTT. The chain is built from TRBV9 and TRBJ1-4; D remains unclear. Germline V gives CDR1 SGDLS, CDR2 YYNGEE. The V gene lost 4 bases and the J gene lost 0 bases, with 7 bases spanning the gap. This CDR3 comprises 14 residues.

The V and J genes are TRBV11-2 and TRBJ2-5, with D tentatively TRBD2 (5 bases). CDR1 is SGHAT and CDR2 is FQNNGV in the germline V gene. The CDR3 spans 17 residues. V was trimmed by 0 bases and J by 5 bases, leaving 19 bases between them. The DNA for the CDR3 is TGTGCCAGCAGCTTAGATCGCGGGCAGAACGTAGGGGAGACCCAGTACTTC. Translated: CASSLDRGQNVGETQYF.

The rearrangement links TRBV28 to TRBJ2-7; D could derive from TRBD1 or TRBD2 (5 bases each). Per germline, CDR1 MDHEN and CDR2 SYDVKM. The V end lost 5 bases, the J end lost 4 bases, and 18 bases lay between the germline ends. This CDR3 is 15 amino acids long. The CDR3 region has the DNA TGTGCCAGCAGTCTTAGCATCGGGGCCGGATACGAGCAGTACTTC. Translated: CASSLSIGAGYEQYF.

V and J are TRBV9 and TRBJ1-1; D call uncertain. In germline, CDR1 is SGDLS, CDR2 YYNGEE. The V end was cut by 0 bases, the J end by 3 bases, with 12 bases between. The length of the CDR3 is 15 residues. The CDR3 protein is CASSVEALRDTEAFF. The CDR3 DNA reads TGTGCCAGCAGCGTAGAAGCCCTTCGAGACACTGAAGCTTTCTTT. Full variable domain (missing parts from reference TRBV9 and TRBJ1-1): DSGVTQTPKHLITATGQRVTLRCSPRSGDLSVYWYQQSLDQGLQFLIQYYNGEERAKGNILERFSAQQFPDLHSELNLSSLELGDSALYFCASSVEALRDTEAFFGQGTRLTVV.

The rearrangement joins TRBV19 to TRBJ1-1; D not resolved. The CDR3 has 12 residues. Germline V gene data show CDR1 as LNHDA and CDR2 as SQIVND (reference sequence). The V end lost 7 bases, the J end lost 1 base, and 7 bases lay between the germline ends. This CDR3 is CASTAWNTEAFF. CDR3 in DNA: TGTGCCAGTACGGCCTGGAACACTGAAGCTTTCTTT.

V and J are TRBV30 and TRBJ2-7; 9 bases map to TRBD1. The J segment lost 0 bases and the V segment lost 4 bases, leaving 7 bases of the junction unmatched. CDR1 GTSNPN and CDR2 SVGIG come from the germline V gene (reference sequence). This CDR3 spans 15 amino acids. As DNA, the CDR3 is TGTGCCTGGAACTTCCGGGGACAGGGCTCCTACGAGCAGTACTTC. This sequence encodes CAWNFRGQGSYEQYF.